The source of this T cell receptor (beta chain) is a study of vaccination and CD4 T cells after COVID-19. On the study more broadly: Median time from second vaccine dose to sampling was about 70 days (14 to 241).

Findings and limits, study-wide: A median of around 90% of reactive clones, in convalescent patients, became evident only post-vaccination.

CDR1 is SEHNR and CDR2 is FQNEAQ in the germline V gene (reference sequence). The CDR3 covers 12 residues. Trimming cost V 3 bases and J 6 bases, with 8 bases left between them. The Oncomine TCR Beta short-read assay was applied to DNA of cultured CD4+ T cells. Via MiXCR, TCRdb re-called the PCR reads, giving one row per CDR3 protein. The sample has 15,000 to 20,000 distinct CDR3 sequences, about 32% seen once. Noted treatment: roughly nine-day PBMC culture with coronavirus spike peptide pools or control peptides (ViraFEST assay). Per well, 1.5 million to 2.5 million PBMCs were cultured in the presence of roughly 9.1 IU/ml IL-2 and approximately 10 ug/ml peptide pools. With regard to this clonotype: The antigen remains unidentified.

The TCR comes from a human donor with COVID-19. V gene TRBV7-9 combines with J gene TRBJ1-2, with D hard to call. The specimen was cultured CD4+ T cells from blood. The CDR3 DNA is TGTGCCAGCAGCTTTTCGAGGGATGGCTACACCTTC. This encodes CASSFSRDGYTF.